This TCR beta chain was retrieved from a study of blood T cell repertoires in COVID-19. Whole-study context: PBMCs, B-cell-depleted T cells, or T cells provided the cDNA or gDNA that made up the material.

Authors' data handling: Estimated nucleated cell counts came from reference gene primer amplification. Sequencing was performed with immunoSEQ multiplex PCR; in TCRdb, only in-frame clones are kept and a portion is missing. V and J calls and clone size are copied from that table; D and trimming were computed from the DNA. Of over 55,000 clones listed, 75% to 90% are singletons. The CDR3 spans 13 residues. Germline V lookup: CDR1 SQVTM, CDR2 ANQGSEA. V lost 3 bases and J 1 base, leaving 6 bases between the germline ends. Sequencing was done on a sample of peripheral blood. This TCR was recovered from a man aged 45 to 65 with active COVID-19. This sequence joins TRBV29-1 and TRBJ2-2; D unresolved. The CDR3 spells CSVDYKNTGELFF. In nucleotides, the CDR3 is TGCAGCGTTGATTATAAGAACACCGGGGAGCTGTTTTTT.